A single sample gave rise to the 26 T cell receptor beta chains below, sequenced in a study of blood T cell repertoires in COVID-19. Method: immunoSEQ multiplex PCR; TCRdb's copy keeps in-frame clones and lacks some. The table has about 120,000 clones, about 79% seen once. Material for sequencing was peripheral blood. The source is a woman of 80 years or more with active or convalescent COVID-19.

The chain joins TRBV7-2 to TRBJ2-3; maybe TRBD2 (5 bases). This CDR3 is 15 amino acids long. The ends were cut back, 2 bases at V and 0 bases at J, with 9 bases in the middle. From germline, CDR1 is SGHTA and CDR2 FQGNSA. DNA of the CDR3: TGTGCCAGCAGCTTAATGGGGAGAAGCACAGATACGCAGTATTTT. This translates into CASSLMGRSTDTQYF.

CDR3 protein: CASSPIRDSTYNEQFF. CDR3 bases: TGTGCCAGCTCACCTATTCGGGACTCTACTTACAATGAGCAGTTCTTC. V usage is TRBV18 and J usage is TRBJ2-1, with a possible D match to TRBD2 (6 bases). V lost 3 bases to trimming and J lost 4 bases, with 16 bases between them. Germline V gene data show CDR1 as KGHSH and CDR2 as LQKENI. The CDR3 runs to 16 residues.

This chain links TRBV20-1 with TRBJ2-1; D might be TRBD2 (5 bases). The CDR3 sequence is 13 residues long. V gave up 3 bases and J gave up 4 bases, with 10 bases separating them. Looked up from germline, CDR1 is DFQATT and CDR2 is SNEGSKA (reference sequence). The CDR3 sequence is CSASRWEYNEQFF. In nucleotides, the CDR3 is TGCAGTGCTAGTAGGTGGGAGTACAATGAGCAGTTCTTC.

A note on this clone: Other DNA sequences in this specimen translate into the identical CDR3. The rearrangement joins TRBV5-8 to TRBJ1-3; no clear D gene. This CDR3 has 12 amino acids. Germline V gives CDR1 SGHTS, CDR2 YDEGEE. V dropped 2 bases and J dropped 3 bases, with 3 bases sitting between them. Here the CDR3 reads CASSFRGNTIYF. As DNA, the CDR3 is TGTGCCAGCAGCTTCCGTGGAAACACCATATATTTT.

This clone appeared a few times. The gene calls are TRBV5-1 and TRBJ2-1, with TRBD2 identical over 7 bases. The CDR3 is 16 amino acids. In germline, CDR1 is SGHRS, CDR2 YFSETQ. V trimming: 0 bases; J trimming: 10 bases; junction bases outside the gene matches: 13. CDR3 region: CASSLVGSGGQGEQFF. Here the CDR3 DNA reads TGCGCCAGCAGCTTGGTGGGGTCGGGGGGTCAGGGAGAGCAGTTCTTC.

This chain connects TRBV5-1 to TRBJ2-5; D is uncertain. V was trimmed by 1 base and J by 0 bases, leaving 7 bases between them. CDR3 length equals 14 residues. Looked up from germline, CDR1 is SGHRS and CDR2 is YFSETQ. For the CDR3, the DNA is TGCGCCAGCAGCTTGCGGGTGTACCAAGAGACCCAGTACTTC. Translation: CASSLRVYQETQYF.

The V call is TRBV5-6, the J call TRBJ1-6; D unclear. Trimming took 0 bases from V and 9 from J, leaving 10 bases between them. In germline, CDR1 is SGHDT, CDR2 YYEEEE. The CDR3 length is 14 residues. The CDR3 DNA follows: TGTGCCAGCAGCTTGGTCGGTAGTGCTTCACCCCTCCACTTT. It encodes CASSLVGSASPLHF.

This chain joins TRBV19 and TRBJ1-2; 10 nucleotides agree with TRBD1. The CDR3 is 17 residues long. The V and J ends lost 1 base and 5 bases, in that order; junction bases with no gene match: 10. From germline, CDR1 is LNHDA and CDR2 SQIVND (reference sequence). CDR3 amino acids: CASSIAGTGATTYGYTF. CDR3 in DNA: TGTGCCAGTAGTATAGCAGGGACAGGGGCCACAACATATGGCTACACCTTC.

The chain carries TRBV15 and TRBJ1-1, with 9 nucleotides matching TRBD1. CDR1 and CDR2 from the germline V gene are LNHNV and YYDKDF (reference sequence). Trimming cost V 5 bases and J 1 base; bases outside gene matches: 8. The length of the CDR3 is 16 residues. CDR3 sequence reads: CATSSGEGQGNTEAFF. For the CDR3, the DNA is TGTGCCACCAGCTCCGGGGAGGGACAGGGGAACACTGAAGCTTTCTTT.

This chain links TRBV7-9 with TRBJ2-7; the D gene is possibly TRBD1 (5 bases). Germline V lookup: CDR1 SEHNR, CDR2 FQNEAQ (reference sequence). This CDR3 has 16 amino acids. V lost 5 bases, J lost 0 bases, and 17 bases lay in between. The CDR3 loop reads CASSTLRVSSSYEQYF. The DNA for the CDR3 is TGTGCCAGCAGCACCCTCAGGGTTTCGAGCTCCTACGAGCAGTACTTC.

This rearrangement joins TRBV11-2 to TRBJ1-4; no clear D gene. This CDR3 contains 14 residues. The V end lost 6 bases, the J end lost 0 bases, and 8 bases lay between the germline ends. Germline assignment: CDR1 SGHAT and CDR2 FQNNGV. The CDR3 sequence is CASRPSATNEKLFF. The CDR3 DNA reads as TGTGCCAGCAGACCATCAGCAACTAATGAAAAACTGTTTTTT.

The chain carries TRBV2 and TRBJ2-5, with 7 bases identical to TRBD2. CDR3 length: 17 amino acids. Germline CDR1 and CDR2: SNHLY and FYNNEI. With 4 bases clipped from V and 5 bases from J, the junction kept 16 bases outside the gene matches. CDR3 loop: CASSGLAELKTRETQYF. The CDR3 DNA sequence: TGTGCCAGCAGTGGGCTAGCGGAGCTAAAGACGAGGGAGACCCAGTACTTC.

V is TRBV27 and J is TRBJ2-2; D perhaps matches TRBD2 (7 bases). The CDR3 is made up of 15 amino acids. Germline values: CDR1 MNHEY, CDR2 SMNVEV (reference sequence). V was cut by 4 bases and J by 5 bases, with 14 bases left in between. Written as DNA, the CDR3 is TGTGCCAGCAGTTCTAGCAGGGGAGGGACCGGGGAGCTGTTTTTT. Translating it yields CASSSSRGGTGELFF.

This rearrangement joins TRBV5-6 to TRBJ2-7, with 7 bases that match TRBD2. In germline, CDR1 is SGHDT, CDR2 YYEEEE. J gave up 0 bases and V 0 bases, and 0 bases lay outside the gene matches. The CDR3 consists of 14 residues. This chain's CDR3 is CASSLGTSSYEQYF. CDR3 nucleotide sequence: TGTGCCAGCAGCTTGGGGACTAGCTCCTACGAGCAGTACTTC.

In this sample, this clone turned up a few times. The chain carries TRBV15 and TRBJ2-3; tentatively, D is TRBD2 (6 bases). V lost 0 bases, J lost 5 bases, and 15 bases lay in between. The CDR3 sequence is 16 residues long. Germline V lookup: CDR1 LNHNV, CDR2 YYDKDF (reference sequence). The CDR3 coding sequence is TGTGCCACCAGCAGAGATGGGGCTAGCGACAGAGATACGCAGTATTTT. As protein: CATSRDGASDRDTQYF.

The chain is built from TRBV18 and TRBJ2-7; TRBD1 matches at 7 bases. The CDR3 covers 13 residues. The germline CDR1 and CDR2 sequences are KGHSH and LQKENI. V trimming: 5 bases; J trimming: 3 bases; junction bases outside the gene matches: 4. The CDR3 DNA reads TGTGCCAGCTCAACAGGGGCCAACTACGAGCAGTACTTC. This sequence encodes CASSTGANYEQYF.

CDR3 nucleotide sequence: TGCAGCGTTGGTGGGGGGGCGAACGAGCAGTACTTC. It yields the protein CSVGGGANEQYF. The chain recombines TRBV29-1 with TRBJ2-7; possible D gene TRBD2, 7 bases. This CDR3 region has 12 residues. The V end was cut by 4 bases, the J end by 5 bases, with 12 bases between. The V gene's germline CDR1 is SQVTM and CDR2 ANQGSEA.

This chain uses TRBV25-1 with TRBJ1-2, with D unclear. V lost 1 base and J lost 3, with 6 bases in between. CDR1 is MGHDK, CDR2 SYGVNS, per germline. This CDR3 has 13 residues. CDR3 nucleotide sequence: TGTGCCAGCAGTGAATCCCTCTACTATGGCTACACCTTC. Translation: CASSESLYYGYTF.

The rearrangement links TRBV7-9 to TRBJ2-1; 9 bases are shared with TRBD1. The CDR3 length is 16 residues. With 5 bases clipped from V and 3 bases from J, the junction kept 8 bases outside the gene matches. Germline lookup yields CDR1 SEHNR and CDR2 FQNEAQ (reference sequence). CDR3 in amino acids: CASSDYRDRDYNEQFF. DNA of the CDR3: TGTGCCAGCAGCGATTACCGGGACAGGGACTACAATGAGCAGTTCTTC.

The V call is TRBV7-6, the J call TRBJ2-1; 10 bases match TRBD2. Germline V gives CDR1 SGHVS, CDR2 FNYEAQ. The length of the CDR3 is 15 residues. Trimming at V came to 3 bases and at J to 4 bases, leaving 3 bases not matched to a gene. The CDR3 loop reads CASSLVLAGYNEQFF. In DNA form, the CDR3 reads TGTGCCAGCAGCTTGGTACTAGCGGGGTACAATGAGCAGTTCTTC. Supplemented by reference TRBV7-6 and TRBJ2-1, the full variable domain reads GAGVSQSPRYKVTKRGQDVALRCDPISGHVSLYWYRQALGQGPEFLTYFNYEAQQDKSGLPNDRFSAERPEGSISTLTIQRTEQRDSAMYRCASSLVLAGYNEQFFGPGTRLTVL.

V usage is TRBV29-1 and J usage is TRBJ2-1; a weak D match, TRBD2 (6 bases). V lost 4 bases, J lost 0 bases, and 10 bases lay in between. The CDR3 length is 14 residues. Germline CDR1 SQVTM, CDR2 ANQGSEA. The CDR3 coding sequence is TGCAGCGTTGTGCGGGATGTCTCCTACAATGAGCAGTTCTTC. Amino acid sequence: CSVVRDVSYNEQFF.

CDR3 sequence reads: CASSLVSIHEQYF. The CDR3 bases are TGTGCCAGCAGCTTGGTGTCTATCCACGAGCAGTACTTC. The chain links TRBV5-6 to TRBJ2-7; D unclear. This CDR3 has 13 residues. V lost 0 bases and J lost 5, with 9 bases in between. Germline loops: CDR1 SGHDT, CDR2 YYEEEE.

The genes are TRBV7-9 and TRBJ2-5; TRBD1 agrees at 10 bases. Germline V gives CDR1 SEHNR, CDR2 FQNEAQ (reference sequence). V gave up 5 bases and J gave up 3 bases; unmatched junction bases: 6. The CDR3 is made up of 15 amino acids. DNA for the CDR3: TGTGCCAGCAGCCAAAGGACAGGGGGAGAAGAGACCCAGTACTTC. It yields the protein CASSQRTGGEETQYF.

This clone was seen just once. The chain joins TRBV6-5 to TRBJ2-5, with TRBD2 identical over 9 bases. The CDR3 contains 13 residues. CDR1 and CDR2 (germline): MNHEY, SVGAGI. V lost 8 bases and J lost 5; bases outside the gene matches: 6. The CDR3 nucleotides read TGTGCCAGCCAGGGACTAGCTAGGGAGACCCAGTACTTC. This sequence encodes CASQGLARETQYF.

The chain carries TRBV11-2 and TRBJ1-5; TRBD1 might be the D (5 bases). Germline V CDR1 and CDR2: SGHAT, FQNNGV. CDR3 length: 13 amino acids. The V end lost 5 bases, the J end lost 7 bases, and 12 bases lay between the germline ends. The CDR3 protein is CASSTTTAQPQHF. The CDR3 nucleotides read TGTGCCAGCAGCACCACGACAGCCCAGCCCCAGCATTTT.

The rearrangement joins TRBV30 to TRBJ1-1, with unresolved D. Trimming shortened V by 1 base and J by 6 bases, and 3 bases separated the two germline ends. Germline values: CDR1 GTSNPN, CDR2 SVGIG (reference sequence). The length of the CDR3 is 10 residues. The CDR3 loop reads CAWSGPEAFF. The CDR3 DNA is TGTGCCTGGAGTGGGCCTGAAGCTTTCTTT.